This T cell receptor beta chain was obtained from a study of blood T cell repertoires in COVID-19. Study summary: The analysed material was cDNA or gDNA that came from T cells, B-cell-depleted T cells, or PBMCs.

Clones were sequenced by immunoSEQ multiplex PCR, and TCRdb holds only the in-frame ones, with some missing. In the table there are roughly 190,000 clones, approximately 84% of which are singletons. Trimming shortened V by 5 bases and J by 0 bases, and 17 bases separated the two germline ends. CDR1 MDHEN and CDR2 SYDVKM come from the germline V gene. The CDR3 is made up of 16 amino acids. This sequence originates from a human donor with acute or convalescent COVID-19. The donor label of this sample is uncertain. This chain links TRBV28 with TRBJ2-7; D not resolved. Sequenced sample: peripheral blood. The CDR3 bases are TGTGCCAGCAGTAAAGCAGGTGACCTTAGCTCCTACGAGCAGTACTTC. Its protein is CASSKAGDLSSYEQYF.